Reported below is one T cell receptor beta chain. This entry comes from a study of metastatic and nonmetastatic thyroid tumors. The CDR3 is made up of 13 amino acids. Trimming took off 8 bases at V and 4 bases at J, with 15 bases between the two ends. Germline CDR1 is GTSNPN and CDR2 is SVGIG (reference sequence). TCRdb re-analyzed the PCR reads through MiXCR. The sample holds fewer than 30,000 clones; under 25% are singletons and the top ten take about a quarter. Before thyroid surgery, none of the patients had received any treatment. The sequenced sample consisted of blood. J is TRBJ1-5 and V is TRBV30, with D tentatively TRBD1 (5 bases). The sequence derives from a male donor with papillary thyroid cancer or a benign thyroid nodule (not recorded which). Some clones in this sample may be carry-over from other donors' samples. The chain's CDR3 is CALSVRGNQPQHF. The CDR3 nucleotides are TGTGCCCTGAGTGTACGGGGGAATCAGCCCCAGCATTTT. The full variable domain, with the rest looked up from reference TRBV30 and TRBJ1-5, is SQTIHQWPATLVQPVGSPLSLECTVEGTSNPNLYWYRQAAGRGLQLLFYSVGIGQISSEVPQNLSASRPQDRQFILSSKKLLLSDSGFYLCALSVRGNQPQHFGDGTRLSIL.